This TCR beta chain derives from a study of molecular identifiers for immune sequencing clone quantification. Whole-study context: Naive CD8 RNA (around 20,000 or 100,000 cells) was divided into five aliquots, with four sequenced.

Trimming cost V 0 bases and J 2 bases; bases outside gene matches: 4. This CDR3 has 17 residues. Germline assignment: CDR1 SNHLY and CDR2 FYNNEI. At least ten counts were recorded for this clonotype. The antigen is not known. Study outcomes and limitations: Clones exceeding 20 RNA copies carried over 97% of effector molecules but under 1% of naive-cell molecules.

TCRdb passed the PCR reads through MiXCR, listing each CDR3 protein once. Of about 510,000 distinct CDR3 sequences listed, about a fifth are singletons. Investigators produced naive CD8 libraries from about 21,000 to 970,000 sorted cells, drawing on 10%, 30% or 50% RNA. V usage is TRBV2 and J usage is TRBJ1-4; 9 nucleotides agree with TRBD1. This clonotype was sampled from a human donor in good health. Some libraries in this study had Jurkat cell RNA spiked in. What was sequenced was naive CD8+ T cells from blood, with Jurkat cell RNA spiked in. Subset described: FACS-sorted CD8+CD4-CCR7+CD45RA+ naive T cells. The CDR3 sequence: CASSEAVQGATNEKLFF. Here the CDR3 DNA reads TGTGCCAGCAGTGAAGCGGTACAGGGGGCGACTAATGAAAAACTGTTTTTT.